These 14 T cell receptor beta chains originate from one sample sequenced in a study of cytomegalovirus exposure and HLA in healthy donors. The PCR ran on 60 Vbeta and 13 Jbeta primers. The method was immunoSEQ multiplex PCR; TCRdb's version includes in-frame clones alone and lacks a portion of them. The sample records about 150,000 clones, 84% being singletons. Sequencing input: PBMCs. The receptors shown here come from a man aged 45-65 years in good health and CMV-seropositive.

The chain carries TRBV11-3 and TRBJ2-7, with 7 bases matching TRBD2. CDR1 is SGHNT, CDR2 YENEEA, per germline. CDR3 size: 19 residues. V shed 0 bases, J shed 4 bases, and the junction held 18 bases outside the gene matches. The CDR3 bases are TGTGCCAGCAGCTTAGATTTCCCCTCGCGCGGGAGCATCTCTTACGAGCAGTACGTC. It is translated as CASSLDFPSRGSISYEQYV.

The J gene is TRBJ2-5, the V gene TRBV12-5; the match to TRBD1 covers 10 bases. Losses at the gene ends were 4 bases for V and 5 bases for J; bases not matched to a gene: 4. The germline V gene encodes CDR1 LGHNT and CDR2 FRNRAP. The length of the CDR3 is 14 residues. The CDR3 DNA sequence: TGTGCTAGTGGTTCCGGGACAGGGGACGAGACCCAGTACTTC. Encoded protein: CASGSGTGDETQYF.

This chain links TRBV19 with TRBJ2-7; TRBD1 matches at 9 bases. The germline CDR1 and CDR2 sequences are LNHDA and SQIVND (reference sequence). The trim removed 4 bases at V and 3 bases at J, leaving 7 bases unmatched. This CDR3 is built from 15 residues. The CDR3 is CASSRSTGGIYEQYF. The CDR3 nucleotides are TGTGCCAGTAGTAGGAGCACAGGGGGCATCTACGAGCAGTACTTC.

The chain joins TRBV6-6 to TRBJ1-5, with TRBD1 matching 8 bases. V was clipped by 4 bases and J by 3 bases; unmatched bases: 5. Germline V gives CDR1 MNHNY, CDR2 SVGAGI (reference sequence). The CDR3 totals 15 residues. The CDR3 region is CASSFGQGINQPQHF. The CDR3 bases are TGTGCCAGCAGTTTCGGACAGGGAATCAATCAGCCCCAGCATTTT.

The V and J genes are TRBV2 and TRBJ1-2, with D tentatively TRBD1 (5 bases). V shed 2 bases and J shed 3 bases, with 10 bases lying between them. Looked up from germline, CDR1 is SNHLY and CDR2 is FYNNEI. The CDR3 is 14 amino acids. The DNA for the CDR3 is TGTGCCAGCAGTGAACTGGGGGGGTACTATGGCTACACCTTC. Translating gives CASSELGGYYGYTF.

The J gene is TRBJ2-6, the V gene TRBV11-2; TRBD1 is a possible D gene (6 bases). CDR3 length equals 16 residues. Trimming took off 5 bases at V and 0 bases at J, with 11 bases between the two ends. The germline V gene has CDR1 SGHAT and CDR2 FQNNGV. The DNA for the CDR3 is TGTGCCAGCAGCCTCCGGACAGTCTCTGGGGCCAACGTCCTGACTTTC. This encodes CASSLRTVSGANVLTF.

The chain links TRBV5-6 to TRBJ2-3; 7 bases line up with TRBD2. This CDR3 comprises 14 residues. J lost 4 bases, V lost 2 bases, and 4 bases had no gene match. Germline CDR1 SGHDT, CDR2 YYEEEE. CDR3 DNA: TGTGCCAGCAGCTTAGGGACTATACCAGATACGCAGTATTTT. Amino acid sequence: CASSLGTIPDTQYF. Looking up the rest from reference TRBV5-6 and TRBJ2-3 gives the full variable domain: DAGVTQSPTHLIKTRGQQVTLRCSPKSGHDTVSWYQQALGQGPQFIFQYYEEEERQRGNFPDRFSGHQFPNYSSELNVNALLLGDSALYLCASSLGTIPDTQYFGPGTRLTVL.

This chain joins TRBV7-2 and TRBJ2-3; TRBD2 matches at 8 bases. The CDR3 consists of 16 residues. V lost 5 bases and J lost 1; bases outside the gene matches: 8. Germline loops: CDR1 SGHTA, CDR2 FQGNSA. CDR3 in DNA: TGTGCCAGCAGCACTCCTAGCGGGCCTCGCACAGATACGCAGTATTTT. Translation: CASSTPSGPRTDTQYF.

The V call is TRBV5-1, the J call TRBJ1-1; TRBD1 matches 7 bases. V was clipped by 0 bases and J by 4 bases; unmatched bases: 3. From germline, CDR1 is SGHRS and CDR2 YFSETQ. The CDR3 length is 14 residues. CDR3 residues: CASSLEGASTEAFF. For the CDR3, the DNA is TGCGCCAGCAGCTTGGAGGGGGCTTCCACTGAAGCTTTCTTT.

The genes are TRBV6-5 and TRBJ1-4, with D uncertain. CDR3 length equals 14 residues. Deletions cut 2 bases from V and 8 bases from J, with 12 bases between. The V gene's germline CDR1 is MNHEY and CDR2 SVGAGI. CDR3 bases: TGTGCCAGCAGTTACGGAGGGAAGGACGAAAAACTGTTTTTT. Translated, it gives CASSYGGKDEKLFF.

The chain has TRBV18 and TRBJ2-4, with 7 positions matching TRBD1. The germline V gene has CDR1 KGHSH and CDR2 LQKENI. Trimming cost V 3 bases and J 8 bases; bases outside gene matches: 7. The CDR3 runs to 14 residues. Written as DNA, the CDR3 is TGTGCCAGCTCACCGGGGTCAGGGGGTGACATTCAGTACTTC. Translating gives CASSPGSGGDIQYF.

The chain recombines TRBV7-6 with TRBJ2-2; 7 positions agree with TRBD1. The germline CDR1 and CDR2 sequences are SGHVS and FNYEAQ. The CDR3 spans 16 residues. With V trimmed by 0 bases and J by 5 bases, 6 bases remained unmatched. CDR3: CASSLAPGQTTGELFF. DNA of the CDR3: TGTGCCAGCAGCTTAGCTCCGGGACAGACAACCGGGGAGCTGTTTTTT.

This chain uses TRBV7-3 with TRBJ2-3; unclear D gene. V was clipped by 3 bases and J by 1 base, with 5 bases between them. The CDR3 contains 13 residues. Germline-derived CDR1 and CDR2 are SGHTA and FQGTGA. For the CDR3, the DNA is TGTGCCAGCAGCTTCGGTGGCACAGATACGCAGTATTTT. This sequence encodes CASSFGGTDTQYF.

This sequence joins TRBV7-6 and TRBJ2-1; 10 positions match TRBD2. The CDR3 spans 17 residues. The junction had 15 bases not matched to a gene; V was cut back by 6 bases and J by 7 bases. From germline, CDR1 is SGHVS and CDR2 FNYEAQ. CDR3 coding DNA: TGTGCCAGCAGTCAGGGCCGTCTAGCGGGAGAGGGGAATGAGCAGTTCTTC. Translating it yields CASSQGRLAGEGNEQFF. The full variable domain, its missing parts supplied by reference TRBV7-6 and TRBJ2-1, is GAGVSQSPRYKVTKRGQDVALRCDPISGHVSLYWYRQALGQGPEFLTYFNYEAQQDKSGLPNDRFSAERPEGSISTLTIQRTEQRDSAMYRCASSQGRLAGEGNEQFFGPGTRLTVL.